Below, 20 T cell receptor beta chains from the same sample are listed, as sequenced in a study of T cells of healthy individuals (dated by TCRdb to 2017 to 2018). The protocol used for the library was 5' RACE. The sequencer listed for this sample is Illumina MiSeq. In TCRdb, the public reads were trimmed at Q25 with fastp and aligned with MiXCR, with productive beta chains retained. Every distinct CDR3 protein forms one entry, paired with its most common genes and DNA. Recorded for this sample are fewer than 70,000 distinct CDR3 sequences; 14% to 15% of them occurred a single time. The top ten clones comprise about 16% of the sample. All receptors come from a human donor in good health.

This clonotype was recorded at least ten times. The rearrangement links TRBV20-1 to TRBJ1-6; D might be TRBD1 (5 bases). The CDR3 loop spans 13 amino acids. Germline loops: CDR1 DFQATT, CDR2 SNEGSKA (reference sequence). V gave up 6 bases and J gave up 7 bases, with 13 bases separating them. The CDR3 bases are TGCAGTGCCCGCGGGGGGTTCAATTCACCCCTCCACTTT. It specifies CSARGGFNSPLHF.

The rearrangement joins TRBV4-2 to TRBJ2-3; 13 positions match TRBD2. V gave up 4 bases and J gave up 7 bases; unmatched junction bases: 8. The CDR3 has 16 amino acids. The germline gives CDR1 LGHNA, CDR2 YNFKEQ. The CDR3 is CASSLSTSGGANTQYF. The CDR3 DNA is TGTGCCAGCAGCCTCTCCACTAGCGGGGGGGCCAATACGCAGTATTTT.

There are a few counts of this clonotype. The rearrangement joins TRBV20-1 to TRBJ1-2; weak D call: TRBD1 (6 bases). CDR3 length equals 17 residues. Germline V gene sequence: CDR1 DFQATT, CDR2 SNEGSKA (reference sequence). The CDR3 bases are TGCAGCAAAGGACAGCCCTCAACTTTAGGGTTGAACTATGGCTACACCTTC. Translation: CSKGQPSTLGLNYGYTF.

This rearrangement joins TRBV5-1 to TRBJ2-6, with 9 bases that match TRBD1. V lost 4 bases to trimming and J lost 0 bases; unmatched junction nucleotides: 8. This CDR3 comprises 18 residues. Germline CDR1 and CDR2: SGHRS and YFSETQ. CDR3: CASSVTGTGTSGANVLTF. The CDR3 nucleotides read TGCGCCAGCAGCGTCACCGGGACAGGGACCTCTGGGGCCAACGTCCTGACTTTC.

The chain couples TRBV12-3 or TRBV12-4 to TRBJ2-7; no firm D call. V was cut by 6 bases and J by 3 bases, with 6 bases left in between. There are 11 residues in the CDR3. CDR3 amino acids: CASSVDYEQYF. As DNA, the CDR3 is TGTGCCAGCAGCGTAGACTACGAGCAGTACTTC.

The CDR3 DNA follows: TGTGCCAGCAGCTTGAGTCACGGGACAGGGTCCTACGAGCAGTACTTC. Translation: CASSLSHGTGSYEQYF. The chain combines TRBV5-4 with TRBJ2-7, with 9 bases fitting TRBD1. The CDR3 is 16 amino acids. Germline trimming cut 1 base from V and 1 base from J; bases unmatched to any gene: 6. Germline CDR1 reads SGHNT; CDR2 reads YYREEE (reference sequence).

This clonotype was picked up a small number of times. The V and J genes are TRBV4-1 and TRBJ1-6; D call uncertain. Trimming cost V 0 bases and J 12 bases, with 18 bases left between them. The CDR3 totals 16 residues. Per germline, CDR1 MGHRA and CDR2 YSYEKL. CDR3 sequence reads: CASSQEYGTVVRPLHF. CDR3 in DNA: TGCGCCAGCAGCCAAGAATATGGTACCGTTGTCCGACCCCTCCACTTT.

The sample holds many counts of this clonotype. V and J are TRBV14 and TRBJ2-1, with TRBD2 matching 12 bases. The V and J ends lost 4 bases and 9 bases, in that order; junction bases with no gene match: 13. Germline CDR1 is SGHDN and CDR2 is FVKESK. This CDR3 has 17 amino acids. The CDR3 sequence: CASSPTLLAGGAGEQFF. The CDR3 nucleotides are TGTGCCAGCAGCCCTACCCTACTAGCGGGGGGAGCGGGTGAGCAGTTCTTC.

The CDR3 DNA reads TGTGCCAGCAGGTATAACACGGATGAAAAACTGTTTTTT. Translated: CASRYNTDEKLFF. The rearrangement links TRBV6-2 or TRBV6-3 to TRBJ1-4; no reliable D call. V was cut by 6 bases and J by 6 bases, with 11 bases left in between. The CDR3 length is 13 residues. Germline lookup yields CDR1 MNHEY and CDR2 SVGEGT.

The gene calls are TRBV9 and TRBJ1-5; D unresolved. CDR1 is SGDLS, CDR2 YYNGEE, per germline. Trimming shortened V by 0 bases and J by 0 bases, and 7 bases separated the two germline ends. The CDR3 extends over 15 amino acids. CDR3 residues: CASSVDGSSNQPQHF. The CDR3 bases are TGTGCCAGCAGCGTAGACGGTTCTAGCAATCAGCCCCAGCATTTT.

DNA of the CDR3: TGTGCCAGTAGTATAGCGGGGGGCCCGAGAGAGCAGTTCTTC. Translating it yields CASSIAGGPREQFF. The chain employs TRBV19 and TRBJ2-1; D may be TRBD2 (7 bases). Trimming left V 1 base short and J 10 bases short, with 14 bases between. The CDR3 has 14 amino acids. Germline CDR1 LNHDA, CDR2 SQIVND (reference sequence).

The genes are TRBV10-3 and TRBJ2-2; no definite D call. This CDR3 spans 14 amino acids. The V and J ends lost 1 base and 3 bases respectively, with 6 bases between them. Germline V gene data show CDR1 as ENHRY and CDR2 as SYGVKD. The CDR3 region has the DNA TGTGCCATCAGTGAGTACGAGGACACCGGGGAGCTGTTTTTT. It yields the protein CAISEYEDTGELFF.

At least ten counts were recorded for this clonotype. The chain carries TRBV11-2 and TRBJ2-4; D might be TRBD2 (6 bases). Between the trimmed V and J ends, which lost 5 bases and 16 bases, there was a span of 27 bases. Germline values: CDR1 SGHAT, CDR2 FQNNGV. The CDR3 totals 15 residues. The CDR3 region is CASSADANGPGLPYF. In DNA, the CDR3 is TGTGCCAGCAGCGCCGACGCAAACGGGCCGGGACTTCCATACTTC.

This clonotype came up a few times. This CDR3 is CASSAGSQPFIAKNIQYF. CDR3 DNA sequence: TGTGCCAGCAGTGCCGGGTCCCAGCCCTTCATAGCCAAAAACATTCAGTACTTC. The chain combines TRBV12-3 or TRBV12-4 with TRBJ2-4; no reliable D call. Between the trimmed V and J ends, which lost 5 bases and 0 bases, there was a span of 20 bases. This CDR3 region has 18 residues.

This clonotype was counted at least ten times. The chain joins TRBV29-1 to TRBJ1-3; D unresolved. CDR3 length: 12 amino acids. Germline CDR1 and CDR2: SQVTM and ANQGSEA. Trimming took 0 bases from V and 14 from J, leaving 14 bases between them. DNA for the CDR3: TGCAGCGTTGAAGATTACCCTCCAATGGTATATTTT. It codes for CSVEDYPPMVYF.

V is TRBV7-2 and J is TRBJ2-7; D is possibly TRBD1 (6 bases). The CDR3 contains 15 residues. Deletions cut 5 bases from V and 5 bases from J, with 19 bases between. Germline CDR1 reads SGHTA; CDR2 reads FQGNSA. Here the CDR3 reads CASSLQNRVVDEQYF. In nucleotides, the CDR3 is TGTGCCAGCAGCCTTCAGAACAGGGTGGTGGACGAGCAGTACTTC.

This clonotype was seen repeatedly, ten times or more. J is TRBJ2-7 and V is TRBV7-7; the D call may be TRBD1 or TRBD2 (5 bases each). The CDR3 is 14 residues long. Germline CDR1 reads SSHAT; CDR2 reads FNYEAQ (reference sequence). V was clipped by 5 bases and J by 6 bases, with 17 bases between them. CDR3 bases: TGTGCCAGCAGCCCAGACTCGGGGCTCAGCGAGCAGTACTTC. Protein sequence: CASSPDSGLSEQYF. Together with reference TRBV7-7 and TRBJ2-7, the CDR3 gives the full variable domain: GAGVSQSPRYKVTKRGQDVTLRCDPISSHATLYWYQQALGQGPEFLTYFNYEAQPDKSGLPSDRFSAERPEGSISTLTIQRTEQRDSAMYRCASSPDSGLSEQYFGPGTRLTVT.

Many counts were recorded for this clonotype. The J gene is TRBJ2-5, the V gene TRBV29-1; unclear D gene. Germline CDR1 reads SQVTM; CDR2 reads ANQGSEA. Trimming shortened V by 3 bases and J by 2 bases, and 7 bases separated the two germline ends. CDR3 size: 12 residues. Written as DNA, the CDR3 is TGCAGCGTTGAGCAGCTACAAGAGACCCAGTACTTC. Residues: CSVEQLQETQYF.

The chain has TRBV7-2 and TRBJ2-7; 8 bases agree with TRBD2. Germline CDR1 is SGHTA and CDR2 is FQGNSA. The CDR3 covers 14 residues. With V trimmed by 2 bases and J by 6 bases, 6 bases remained unmatched. The CDR3 nucleotides read TGTGCCAGCAGCTTACGGGGGGGGCGCTTCGAGCAGTACTTC. This translates into CASSLRGGRFEQYF.

This clonotype was seen a few times. The chain links TRBV7-2 to TRBJ1-2; TRBD1 matches 8 bases. The CDR3 contains 15 residues. Losses at the gene ends were 3 bases for V and 1 base for J; bases not matched to a gene: 4. CDR1 SGHTA and CDR2 FQGNSA come from the germline V gene. CDR3 bases: TGTGCCAGCAGCTTCCGGACAGGGAATAACTATGGCTACACCTTC. It encodes CASSFRTGNNYGYTF.